These 32 T cell receptor beta chains share one sample of origin, sequenced in a study of blood T cell repertoires in COVID-19. Assay: immunoSEQ multiplex PCR; the TCRdb copy retains only in-frame clones and omits some. The sample includes some 80,000 clones, approximately 85% seen only once; the top ten take approximately 5%. Sequenced: peripheral blood. These receptors were taken from a woman of 80 years or more with active or convalescent COVID-19.

The chain joins TRBV4-1 to TRBJ1-4; perhaps TRBD1 as D (5 bases). Germline CDR1 MGHRA, CDR2 YSYEKL. Trimming removed 2 bases from V and 7 bases from J, with 14 bases in between. The CDR3 spans 15 residues. The CDR3 reads CASSQLLVQAEKLFF. In DNA, the CDR3 is TGCGCCAGCAGCCAACTGTTAGTACAGGCTGAAAAACTGTTTTTT.

The CDR3: CASRPTGVPLYGYTF. DNA for the CDR3: TGTGCCAGCAGGCCTACAGGGGTACCACTTTATGGCTACACCTTC. The rearrangement uses TRBV28 and TRBJ1-2, with 7 bases fitting TRBD1. V was clipped by 6 bases and J by 5 bases; unmatched bases: 12. The germline V gene encodes CDR1 MDHEN and CDR2 SYDVKM. The length of the CDR3 is 15 residues.

V is TRBV5-4 and J is TRBJ1-4; 9 bases are a match to TRBD1. The CDR3 has 15 amino acids. Germline-derived CDR1 and CDR2 are SGHNT and YYREEE (reference sequence). Trimming cost V 2 bases and J 7 bases; bases outside gene matches: 6. Here the CDR3 reads CASSLTGGESEKLFF. Here the CDR3 DNA reads TGTGCCAGCAGCTTAACAGGGGGCGAAAGTGAAAAACTGTTTTTT.

The genes are TRBV19 and TRBJ2-7; D might be TRBD2 (5 bases). This CDR3 has 15 residues. The V end was cut by 1 base, the J end by 0 bases, with 10 bases between. Germline CDR1 reads LNHDA; CDR2 reads SQIVND (reference sequence). The CDR3 bases are TGTGCCAGTAGTATAGGTCCGGGATCCTCCTACGAGCAGTACTTC. The encoded protein is CASSIGPGSSYEQYF. The full variable domain, rest sourced from reference TRBV19 and TRBJ2-7, is DGGITQSPKYLFRKEGQNVTLSCEQNLNHDAMYWYRQDPGQGLRLIYYSQIVNDFQKGDIAEGYSVSREKKESFPLTVTSAQKNPTAFYLCASSIGPGSSYEQYFGPGTRLTVT.

The J gene is TRBJ2-6, the V gene TRBV19; D unclear. V lost 6 bases to trimming and J lost 0 bases, with 6 bases between them. Germline CDR1 LNHDA, CDR2 SQIVND (reference sequence). The CDR3 extends over 14 amino acids. The CDR3 is CASRLSSGANVLTF. The CDR3 DNA reads as TGTGCCAGTAGGCTCAGCTCTGGGGCCAACGTCCTGACTTTC. The full variable domain, with the rest looked up from reference TRBV19 and TRBJ2-6, is DGGITQSPKYLFRKEGQNVTLSCEQNLNHDAMYWYRQDPGQGLRLIYYSQIVNDFQKGDIAEGYSVSREKKESFPLTVTSAQKNPTAFYLCASRLSSGANVLTFGAGSRLTVL.

The gene calls are TRBV5-1 and TRBJ1-2; tentatively, D is TRBD1 (5 bases). The CDR3 runs to 13 residues. Germline lookup yields CDR1 SGHRS and CDR2 YFSETQ. Trimming stripped 0 bases from V and 7 bases from J, with 10 bases between. The CDR3 is CASSLGQGFGYTF. The CDR3 bases are TGCGCCAGCAGCTTGGGGCAGGGTTTTGGCTACACCTTC.

V usage is TRBV9 and J usage is TRBJ2-5; tentative D call: TRBD2 (5 bases). The germline V gene has CDR1 SGDLS and CDR2 YYNGEE. V lost 1 base, J lost 6 bases, and 16 bases lay in between. This CDR3 comprises 15 residues. For the CDR3, the DNA is TGTGCCAGCAGCGTATCCGCCGAGGGCGGGCAGACCCAGTACTTC. Protein: CASSVSAEGGQTQYF.

The chain links TRBV5-4 to TRBJ1-6; 8 bases map to TRBD1. The CDR3 consists of 17 residues. Looked up from germline, CDR1 is SGHNT and CDR2 is YYREEE (reference sequence). Trimming removed 4 bases from V and 4 bases from J; junction bases left unmatched: 10. The CDR3 coding sequence is TGTGCCAGCAGCCGAACTGTGACAGGGGAATATAATTCACCCCTCCACTTT. Translation gives CASSRTVTGEYNSPLHF.

The chain recombines TRBV7-6 with TRBJ1-1, with 8 bases identical to TRBD1. This CDR3 has 15 amino acids. Germline V lookup: CDR1 SGHVS, CDR2 FNYEAQ. Unmatched junction bases numbered 5, after V lost 5 bases and J lost 0 bases. The CDR3 nucleotides are TGTGCCAGCAGCCGAAGACAGGGGTTGAACACTGAAGCTTTCTTT. Protein sequence: CASSRRQGLNTEAFF. The full variable domain, completed using reference TRBV7-6 and TRBJ1-1, is GAGVSQSPRYKVTKRGQDVALRCDPISGHVSLYWYRQALGQGPEFLTYFNYEAQQDKSGLPNDRFSAERPEGSISTLTIQRTEQRDSAMYRCASSRRQGLNTEAFFGQGTRLTVV.

V is TRBV18 and J is TRBJ2-7, with a weak D call TRBD1 (5 bases). The CDR3 length is 14 residues. V lost 5 bases to trimming and J lost 1 base, with 12 bases between them. The germline gives CDR1 KGHSH, CDR2 LQKENI. The CDR3 sequence is CASSRDRTSYEQYF. For the CDR3, the DNA is TGTGCCAGCTCAAGAGACAGAACTTCCTACGAGCAGTACTTC.

This clone was seen more than once but under ten times. The chain recombines TRBV3-1 (or the pseudogene TRBV3-2) with TRBJ2-7, with TRBD2 matching 7 bases. The CDR3 is made up of 15 amino acids. The germline V gene encodes CDR1 LGHDT and CDR2 YNNKEL (reference sequence). Trimming removed 4 bases from V and 5 bases from J; junction bases left unmatched: 11. The CDR3 protein is CASSRGGFYVHEQYF. CDR3 nucleotides: TGTGCCAGCAGCCGGGGGGGATTTTATGTCCACGAGCAGTACTTC.

Only a few counts were recorded for this clone. J is TRBJ2-1 and V is TRBV10-1; no definite D call. Germline V gives CDR1 WNHNN, CDR2 SYGVQD (reference sequence). Trimming left V 0 bases short and J 9 bases short, with 12 bases between. The CDR3 spans 14 residues. The CDR3 here is CASSESRGASEQFF. The CDR3 DNA is TGCGCCAGCAGTGAGTCGAGAGGAGCGAGTGAGCAGTTCTTC.

Notes on this clone: Sequence at one end of the junction differs from germline and may be a read error. The chain joins TRBV7-2 to TRBJ1-2; 7 positions match TRBD1. The CDR3 sequence is 15 residues long. In germline, CDR1 is SGHTA, CDR2 FQGNSA. CDR3 sequence: CASTLSRTGLYGYTF. The CDR3 DNA sequence: TGTGCCAGCACCTTAAGCAGGACAGGCCTTTATGGCTACACCTTC.

The V and J genes are TRBV6-2 or TRBV6-3 and TRBJ1-2; no reliable D call. Germline V gives CDR1 MNHEY, CDR2 SVGEGT. Trimming shortened V by 5 bases and J by 5 bases, and 18 bases separated the two germline ends. CDR3 length equals 15 residues. The CDR3 DNA follows: TGTGCCAGCAGTGCTTGGTTCAGAACAGATTATGGCTACACCTTC. It specifies CASSAWFRTDYGYTF.

The chain joins TRBV6-1 to TRBJ1-1; no firm D call. V dropped 2 bases and J dropped 0 bases, with 4 bases sitting between them. The CDR3 loop spans 13 amino acids. The V gene's germline CDR1 is MNHNS and CDR2 SASEGT. The CDR3 DNA sequence: TGTGCCAGCAGTGAATTCGTGAACACTGAAGCTTTCTTT. This gives the protein CASSEFVNTEAFF.

The chain couples TRBV29-1 to TRBJ2-1; 16 nucleotides align to TRBD2. The CDR3 loop spans 17 amino acids. Trimming cost V 4 bases and J 7 bases; bases outside gene matches: 10. Germline CDR1 SQVTM, CDR2 ANQGSEA. CDR3 DNA: TGCAGCGTTGGGGGACTAGCGGGAGGGCTTTATAGGAATGAGCAGTTCTTC. As protein: CSVGGLAGGLYRNEQFF.

This chain joins TRBV2 and TRBJ1-6, with a possible D match to TRBD1 (6 bases). Between the trimmed V and J ends, which lost 8 bases and 5 bases, there was a span of 13 bases. This CDR3 has 14 residues. The germline V gene encodes CDR1 SNHLY and CDR2 FYNNEI. The CDR3 nucleotides read TGTGCCAGCTTATCAGGGGTGAATAATTCACCCCTCCACTTT. Translation gives CASLSGVNNSPLHF.

This rearrangement joins TRBV7-9 to TRBJ2-1, with D tentatively TRBD2 (5 bases). Trimming stripped 5 bases from V and 4 bases from J, with 18 bases between. The CDR3 totals 16 residues. Germline-derived CDR1 and CDR2 are SEHNR and FQNEAQ (reference sequence). CDR3 sequence (DNA): TGTGCCAGCAGCGCCTTTCGAGGACTGGAGTACAATGAGCAGTTCTTC. This sequence encodes CASSAFRGLEYNEQFF.

The rearrangement joins TRBV2 to TRBJ1-2; the match to TRBD1 covers 8 bases. CDR3 length: 15 amino acids. Per germline, CDR1 SNHLY and CDR2 FYNNEI. V dropped 4 bases and J dropped 7; count of bases not matched to a gene: 11. The CDR3 loop is CASSGDRLKLAGYTF. DNA for the CDR3: TGTGCCAGCAGTGGGGACAGGCTCAAACTGGCTGGCTACACCTTC.

In its sample, this clone was seen once. This chain uses TRBV6-2 or TRBV6-3 with TRBJ1-5, with 9 positions matching TRBD1. CDR3 length: 16 amino acids. The V and J ends lost 4 bases and 1 base, in that order; junction bases with no gene match: 5. CDR1 is MNHEY, CDR2 SVGEGT, per germline. The DNA of the CDR3 is TGTGCCAGCAGTTTCGGACAGGGGTTAAGCAATCAGCCCCAGCATTTT. Its translation is CASSFGQGLSNQPQHF.

V gene TRBV30 combines with J gene TRBJ2-1; 9 bases are shared with TRBD2. Trimming took 3 bases from V and 8 from J; bases not matched to a gene: 8. CDR1 GTSNPN and CDR2 SVGIG come from the germline V gene (reference sequence). The CDR3 spans 14 residues. In DNA, the CDR3 is TGTGCCTGGAGGGGAGGGACTAGCCTCGATGAGCAGTTCTTC. It encodes CAWRGGTSLDEQFF.

This clone has just a few counts. The chain recombines TRBV29-1 with TRBJ2-3; TRBD2 matches 14 bases. The CDR3 runs to 15 residues. V lost 7 bases, J lost 4 bases, and 7 bases stayed unmatched. Per the germline V gene, CDR1 is SQVTM and CDR2 is ANQGSEA. The chain's CDR3 is CSGNGLAGGADTQYF. CDR3 sequence (DNA): TGCAGCGGAAACGGACTAGCGGGGGGCGCAGATACGCAGTATTTT.

V and J are TRBV4-1 and TRBJ2-1, with 8 nucleotides matching TRBD1. V lost 5 bases, J lost 4 bases, and 13 bases stayed unmatched. The CDR3 covers 17 residues. Germline values: CDR1 MGHRA, CDR2 YSYEKL. The CDR3 DNA follows: TGCGCCAGCAGCACCTCATGGACAGGGACAATATACAATGAGCAGTTCTTC. Translating it yields CASSTSWTGTIYNEQFF.

The V gene is TRBV13, the J gene TRBJ2-7; D gene ambiguous. Germline CDR1 is PRHDT and CDR2 is FYEKMQ (reference sequence). Trimming took 5 bases from V and 7 from J, leaving 12 bases between them. The CDR3 loop spans 12 amino acids. In DNA, the CDR3 is TGTGCCAGCAGCCGAGGTAACGGAGAGCAGTACTTC. The encoded protein is CASSRGNGEQYF.

The gene calls are TRBV5-4 and TRBJ2-3, with TRBD2 identical over 8 bases. The ends lost 6 bases at V and 5 bases at J; junction bases unmatched: 11. The CDR3 loop spans 15 amino acids. In germline, CDR1 is SGHNT, CDR2 YYREEE (reference sequence). The CDR3, as DNA: TGTGCCAGCACCTTCGTCGGGGGGGGCGTAGATACGCAGTATTTT. It codes for CASTFVGGGVDTQYF.

The chain carries TRBV20-1 and TRBJ2-1; 10 positions agree with TRBD2. The junction had 11 bases not matched to a gene; V was cut back by 3 bases and J by 9 bases. CDR3 length equals 15 residues. CDR1 and CDR2 from the germline V gene are DFQATT and SNEGSKA (reference sequence). CDR3 sequence reads: CSASPTSGRIGEQFF. The CDR3 coding sequence is TGCAGTGCTAGTCCGACTAGCGGGCGCATCGGTGAGCAGTTCTTC.

The chain combines TRBV30 with TRBJ2-7, with 10 bases identical to TRBD2. Trimming at V came to 3 bases and at J to 4 bases, leaving 6 bases not matched to a gene. CDR3 length: 14 residues. The germline gives CDR1 GTSNPN, CDR2 SVGIG (reference sequence). The CDR3 nucleotides are TGTGCCTGGAGGACAGCGGGAGGGCGGTACGAGCAGTACTTC. Its protein is CAWRTAGGRYEQYF.

The CDR3 here is CASSLSAGAHEQYF. The CDR3 region has the DNA TGTGCCAGCAGCTTATCTGCGGGAGCCCACGAGCAGTACTTC. This chain uses TRBV13 with TRBJ2-7; TRBD2 matches at 7 bases. Looked up from germline, CDR1 is PRHDT and CDR2 is FYEKMQ (reference sequence). The V and J ends lost 2 bases and 5 bases, in that order; junction bases with no gene match: 6. The CDR3 covers 14 residues.

The J gene is TRBJ2-3, the V gene TRBV4-2, with D maybe TRBD2 (7 bases). Trimming took off 4 bases at V and 3 bases at J, with 17 bases between the two ends. CDR1 is LGHNA, CDR2 YNFKEQ, per germline. The CDR3 has 16 residues. The CDR3 spells CASSLEGEGRTDTQYF. CDR3 nucleotides: TGTGCCAGCAGCCTCGAGGGGGAGGGGAGGACAGATACGCAGTATTTT.

The genes are TRBV18 and TRBJ2-3; D is possibly TRBD1 (6 bases). The CDR3 is 15 residues long. Germline V gene sequence: CDR1 KGHSH, CDR2 LQKENI. V lost 3 bases and J lost 2, with 12 bases in between. CDR3 amino acids: CASSPDRRITDTQYF. DNA for the CDR3: TGTGCCAGCTCACCCGACAGGCGGATCACAGATACGCAGTATTTT. The full variable domain, completed using reference TRBV18 and TRBJ2-3, is NAGVMQNPRHLVRRRGQEARLRCSPMKGHSHVYWYRQLPEEGLKFMVYLQKENIIDESGMPKERFSAEFPKEGPSILRIQQVVRGDSAAYFCASSPDRRITDTQYFGPGTRLTVL.

The CDR3 DNA sequence: TGTGCCATCAGTGAGCAGTTTAAGGAGACCCAGTACTTC. Its protein is CAISEQFKETQYF. This chain uses TRBV10-3 with TRBJ2-5; unclear D gene. Germline CDR1 ENHRY, CDR2 SYGVKD. The CDR3 totals 13 residues. V was clipped by 2 bases and J by 5 bases, with 9 bases between them.

This rearrangement joins TRBV7-2 to TRBJ1-5, with D possibly being TRBD1 (5 bases). CDR1 and CDR2 from the germline V gene are SGHTA and FQGNSA. V was clipped by 6 bases and J by 3 bases, with 12 bases between them. This CDR3 contains 14 residues. CDR3 in amino acids: CASRGDSYNQPQHF. The CDR3 region has the DNA TGTGCCAGCAGGGGTGACAGCTACAATCAGCCCCAGCATTTT.